Listed below are T cell receptor beta chains from one sample, sequenced in a study of identical twins. TCRdb reanalysed the 5' RACE reads using MiXCR and keeps one entry per CDR3 protein. The sample yields over 200,000 distinct CDR3 sequences, over 5% seen once. The same data also contributed to another study, on T cells expressing NK-cell markers.

Input material: CD8+ T cells sorted from blood. Every receptor here comes from a woman under 30 in good health. The CDR3 runs from the conserved cysteine through the conserved F or W. Fields, in order: CDR3 length, D gene, J gene, clone size, V gene, CDR3 DNA, CDR3 protein. D genes are given only for firm matches. Expanded clones get a size class; other rows say once, few or many, or leave the size out.

>13|TRBD1|TRBJ2-5|few|TRBV27
TGTGCCAGCGGATACAGGGGCGAAGAGACCCAGTACTTC
CASGYRGEETQYF
>13|NA|TRBJ1-1|many|TRBV7-8
TGTGCCAGCAGCTTAGGCCCGAGCGCTGAAGCTTTCTTT
CASSLGPSAEAFF
>14|NA|TRBJ2-3|few|TRBV4-1
TGCGCCAGCAGCCAAGACGGCTTCACAGATACGCAGTATTTT
CASSQDGFTDTQYF
>12|NA|TRBJ1-1|NA|TRBV4-1
TGCGCCAGCAGCCGATCAGGGGTTGAAGCTTTCTTT
CASSRSGVEAFF
>14|NA|TRBJ1-2|many|TRBV27
TGTGCCAGCAGTGGGGGGATGGGCGGCGAAGGCTACACCTTC
CASSGGMGGEGYTF
>12|NA|TRBJ2-1|NA|TRBV7-2
TGTGCCAGCAGCTTATATGGAAATGAGCAGTTCTTC
CASSLYGNEQFF
>13|TRBD1|TRBJ2-2|NA|TRBV20-1
TGCAGTGCTAGGACAGGGTTGAGCGGGGAGCTGTTTTTT
CSARTGLSGELFF
>14|TRBD2|TRBJ2-7|few|TRBV27
TGTGCCACCATAGCGGGAGGCCTCTCCTACGAGCAGTACTTC
CATIAGGLSYEQYF
>15|NA|TRBJ2-2|NA|TRBV6-2/TRBV6-3
TGTGCCAGCAGTCTACAGGGAGTAGGGACCGGGGAGCTGTTTTTT
CASSLQGVGTGELFF
>15|NA|TRBJ2-5|many|TRBV7-2
TGTGTCAGCAGCTTAGGCGGGGGCATACAAGAGACCCAGTACTTC
CVSSLGGGIQETQYF
>17|NA|TRBJ1-3|many|TRBV5-6
TGTGCCAGCAGCTTGGTGGTGACAGGATTCTCTGGAAACACCATATATTTT
CASSLVVTGFSGNTIYF
>16|NA|TRBJ2-2|many|TRBV6-2/TRBV6-3
TGTGCCAGCAGTCCCCTTCTACTCCCGAACACCGGGGAGCTGTTTTTT
CASSPLLLPNTGELFF
>18|TRBD2|TRBJ2-1|few|TRBV12-5
TGTGCTAGTGGTTTGGACCCCAAGCGGGAGGGGCTGCGCAATGAGCAGTTCTTC
CASGLDPKREGLRNEQFF
>13|NA|TRBJ2-5|few|TRBV12-3/TRBV12-4
TGTGCCAGCAGTTTAGAGTTGGCAGAGACCCAGTACTTC
CASSLELAETQYF
>12|NA|TRBJ1-5|NA|TRBV12-3/TRBV12-4
TGTGCCAGCAGTTTCACACGGCAGCCCCAGCATTTT
CASSFTRQPQHF
>11|NA|TRBJ1-2|few|TRBV29-1
TGCAGCGTTGTGATAGCTGAAGGCTACACCTTC
CSVVIAEGYTF
>15|NA|TRBJ2-7|many|TRBV4-3
TGCGCCAGCAGCCAAGATCGCGGGTGGCCCAACGAGCAGTACTTC
CASSQDRGWPNEQYF
>15|NA|TRBJ2-5|many|TRBV20-1
TGCAGTGCCCCTCGGGGTCAGGGGCCTAGAGAGACCCAGTACTTC
CSAPRGQGPRETQYF
>16|TRBD1|TRBJ2-1|NA|TRBV7-9
TGTGCCAGCAGTCGTGGCCGGGACAGGGTCTACAATGAGCAGTTCTTC
CASSRGRDRVYNEQFF
>14|TRBD1|TRBJ2-7|few|TRBV9
TGTGCCAGCAGCATCGGGACAGGGAGCTACGAGCAGTACTTC
CASSIGTGSYEQYF
>14|NA|TRBJ2-1|NA|TRBV19
TGTGCCAGTAGTATTAGGTTCTCAGTGTATGAGCAGTTCTTC
CASSIRFSVYEQFF
>12|NA|TRBJ2-3|NA|TRBV25-1
TGTGCCAGCAGATCTGAGATAGATACGCAGTATTTT
CASRSEIDTQYF
>13|NA|TRBJ2-7|few|TRBV6-5
TGTGCCAGCAGTTACTCGGAGGTCTACGAGCAGTACTTC
CASSYSEVYEQYF
>16|NA|TRBJ1-2|few|TRBV7-9
TGTGCCAGCAGCTTAAGTTTGGCAGCCGGGGACTATGGCTACACCTTC
CASSLSLAAGDYGYTF
>14|NA|TRBJ1-6|many|TRBV12-3/TRBV12-4
TGTGCCAGCAGAGAGGGACTGATGAATTCACCCCTCCACTTT
CASREGLMNSPLHF
>13|TRBD2|TRBJ2-3|few|TRBV10-1
TGCGCCACCACTAGCGGGTCCACAGATACGCAGTATTTT
CATTSGSTDTQYF
>12|NA|TRBJ2-7|many|TRBV18
TGTGCCAGCTCACCGACAGACTACGAGCAGTACTTC
CASSPTDYEQYF
>15|TRBD2|TRBJ2-7|few|TRBV9
TGTGCCAGCAGCGTAGATGGGACTAGAACCTACGAGCAGTACTTC
CASSVDGTRTYEQYF
>13|NA|TRBJ1-2|NA|TRBV30
TGTGCCTGGATTTTCCGGGCCTTCGAACGCTACACCTTC
CAWIFRAFERYTF
>18|NA|TRBJ2-2|few|TRBV4-3
TGCGCCAGCAGCCAAGATCGGAAAACGGGACTCAACACCGGGGAGCTGTTTTTT
CASSQDRKTGLNTGELFF
>19|NA|TRBJ1-1|few|TRBV28
TGTGCCAGCAGCGCCCTACTATACGTAGTGGGCAGGACATTCACTGAAGCTTTCTTT
CASSALLYVVGRTFTEAFF
>15|TRBD1|TRBJ2-3|few|TRBV12-3/TRBV12-4
TGTGCCAGCACCGCAGGACAGGGGGGATCGGATACGCAGTATTTT
CASTAGQGGSDTQYF
>16|NA|TRBJ2-6|NA|TRBV11-2
TGTGCCAGCAGCTTCCAAGCAGGGGCTGGGGCCAACGTCCTGACTTTC
CASSFQAGAGANVLTF
>15|TRBD2|TRBJ2-3|NA|TRBV11-2
TGTGCCAGCAGCCCTGAAGAAGCGGGAACAGATACGCAGTATTTT
CASSPEEAGTDTQYF
>16|TRBD1|TRBJ2-1|few|TRBV13
TGTGCCAGCAGCTTAGATCACGGACAGGGGCTGGATGAGCAGTTCTTC
CASSLDHGQGLDEQFF
>15|TRBD1|TRBJ1-1|few|TRBV5-1
TGCGCCAGCAGCTTGGAGACAGGGAGTAACACTGAAGCTTTCTTT
CASSLETGSNTEAFF
>12|NA|TRBJ1-2|few|TRBV29-1
TGCAGCGTTGGAGGACGGATCTATGGCTACACCTTC
CSVGGRIYGYTF